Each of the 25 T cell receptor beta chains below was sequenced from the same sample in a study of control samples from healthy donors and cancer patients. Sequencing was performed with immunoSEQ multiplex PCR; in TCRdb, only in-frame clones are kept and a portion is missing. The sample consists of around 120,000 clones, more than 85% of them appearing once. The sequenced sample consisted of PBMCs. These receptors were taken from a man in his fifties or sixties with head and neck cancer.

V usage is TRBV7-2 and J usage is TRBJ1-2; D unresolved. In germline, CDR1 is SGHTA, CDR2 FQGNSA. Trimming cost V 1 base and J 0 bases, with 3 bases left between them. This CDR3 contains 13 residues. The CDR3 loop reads CASSLGTNYGYTF. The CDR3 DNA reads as TGTGCCAGCAGCTTAGGCACTAACTATGGCTACACCTTC.

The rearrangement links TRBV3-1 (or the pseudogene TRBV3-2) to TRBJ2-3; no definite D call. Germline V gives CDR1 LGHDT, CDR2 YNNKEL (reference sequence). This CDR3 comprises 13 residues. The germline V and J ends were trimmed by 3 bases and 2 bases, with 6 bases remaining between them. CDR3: CASSQRVTDTQYF. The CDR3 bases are TGTGCCAGCAGCCAGCGCGTCACAGATACGCAGTATTTT.

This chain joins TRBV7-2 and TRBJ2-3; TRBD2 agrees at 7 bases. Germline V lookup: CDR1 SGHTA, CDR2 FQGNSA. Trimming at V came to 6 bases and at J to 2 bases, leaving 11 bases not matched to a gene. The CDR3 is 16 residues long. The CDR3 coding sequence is TGTGCCAGCAGGAGCGGGTGGGGGACTAACACAGATACGCAGTATTTT. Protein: CASRSGWGTNTDTQYF.

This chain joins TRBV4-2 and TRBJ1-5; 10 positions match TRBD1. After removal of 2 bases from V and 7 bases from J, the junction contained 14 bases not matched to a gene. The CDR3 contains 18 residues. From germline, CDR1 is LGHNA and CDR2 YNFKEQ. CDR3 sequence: CASSQSPGTGEDRQPQHF. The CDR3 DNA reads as TGTGCCAGCAGCCAATCTCCCGGGACAGGGGAGGATAGGCAGCCCCAGCATTTT.

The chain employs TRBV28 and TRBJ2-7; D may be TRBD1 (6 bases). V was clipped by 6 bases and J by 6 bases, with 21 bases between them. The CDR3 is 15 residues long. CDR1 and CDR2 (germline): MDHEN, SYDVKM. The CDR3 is CASRPAGTGLREQYF. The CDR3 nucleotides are TGTGCCAGCAGGCCTGCCGGTACAGGGCTTCGCGAGCAGTACTTC.

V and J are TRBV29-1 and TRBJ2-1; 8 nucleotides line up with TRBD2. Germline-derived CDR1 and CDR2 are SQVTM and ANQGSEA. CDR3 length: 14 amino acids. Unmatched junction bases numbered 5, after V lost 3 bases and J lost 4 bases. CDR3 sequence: CSVEGRGAYNEQFF. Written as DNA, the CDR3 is TGCAGCGTTGAGGGGCGGGGGGCTTACAATGAGCAGTTCTTC.

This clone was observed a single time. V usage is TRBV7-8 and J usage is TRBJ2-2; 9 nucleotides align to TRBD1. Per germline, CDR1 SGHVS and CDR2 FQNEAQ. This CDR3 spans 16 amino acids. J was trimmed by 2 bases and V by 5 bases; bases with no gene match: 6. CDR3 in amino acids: CASSQGQGSNTGELFF. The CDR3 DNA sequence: TGTGCCAGCAGCCAGGGACAGGGCTCTAACACCGGGGAGCTGTTTTTT.

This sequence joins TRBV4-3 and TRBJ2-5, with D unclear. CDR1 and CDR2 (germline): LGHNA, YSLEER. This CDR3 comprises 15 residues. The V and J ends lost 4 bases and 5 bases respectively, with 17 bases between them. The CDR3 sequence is CASSLGTSGEETQYF. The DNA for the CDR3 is TGCGCCAGCAGCCTCGGAACCTCCGGAGAGGAGACCCAGTACTTC.

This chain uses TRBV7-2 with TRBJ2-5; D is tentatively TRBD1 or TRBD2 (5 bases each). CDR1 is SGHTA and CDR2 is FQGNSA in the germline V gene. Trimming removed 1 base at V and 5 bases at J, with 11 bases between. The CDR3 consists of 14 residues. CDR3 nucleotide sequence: TGTGCCAGCAGCTTAGTATCCGGGGCGGAGACCCAGTACTTC. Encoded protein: CASSLVSGAETQYF.

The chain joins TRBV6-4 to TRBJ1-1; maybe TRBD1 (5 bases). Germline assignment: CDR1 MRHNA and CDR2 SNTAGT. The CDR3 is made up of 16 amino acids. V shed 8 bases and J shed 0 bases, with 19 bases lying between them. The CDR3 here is CASPNPRHRMNTEAFF. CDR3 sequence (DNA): TGTGCCAGCCCCAACCCTCGCCACAGGATGAACACTGAAGCTTTCTTT.

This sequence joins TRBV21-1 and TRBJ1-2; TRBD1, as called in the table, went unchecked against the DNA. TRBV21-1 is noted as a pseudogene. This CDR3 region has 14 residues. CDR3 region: CASSKHSDTDGYTF. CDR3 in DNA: TGTGCCAGCAGCAAACATTCAGACACCGATGGCTACACCTTC.

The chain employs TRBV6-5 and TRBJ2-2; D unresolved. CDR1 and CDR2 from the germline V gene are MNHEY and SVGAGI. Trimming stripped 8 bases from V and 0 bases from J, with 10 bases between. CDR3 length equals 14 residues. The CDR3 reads CASSIATNTGELFF. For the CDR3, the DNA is TGTGCCAGCTCCATTGCGACGAACACCGGGGAGCTGTTTTTT.

The DNA of the CDR3 is TGTGCCAGCAGCGTGGAGTCTAGCGGGGGGCCCGAGTTCTTC. Its translation is CASSVESSGGPEFF. The chain carries TRBV5-8 and TRBJ2-1, with 11 bases identical to TRBD2. This CDR3 contains 14 residues. V was clipped by 4 bases and J by 14 bases; unmatched bases: 11. CDR1 and CDR2 from the germline V gene are SGHTS and YDEGEE.

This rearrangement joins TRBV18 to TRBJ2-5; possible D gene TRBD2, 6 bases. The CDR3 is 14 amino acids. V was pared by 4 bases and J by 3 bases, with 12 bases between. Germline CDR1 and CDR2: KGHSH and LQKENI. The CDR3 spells CASSRRSGEETQYF. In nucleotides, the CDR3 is TGTGCCAGCTCACGTCGATCGGGGGAAGAGACCCAGTACTTC.

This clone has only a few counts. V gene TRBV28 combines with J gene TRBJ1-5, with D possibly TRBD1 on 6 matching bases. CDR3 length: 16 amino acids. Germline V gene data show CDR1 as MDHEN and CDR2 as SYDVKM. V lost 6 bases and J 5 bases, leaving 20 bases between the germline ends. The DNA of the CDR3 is TGTGCCAGCAGAACACAGGGCCAAGGGGGTTATCAGCCCCAGCATTTT. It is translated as CASRTQGQGGYQPQHF.

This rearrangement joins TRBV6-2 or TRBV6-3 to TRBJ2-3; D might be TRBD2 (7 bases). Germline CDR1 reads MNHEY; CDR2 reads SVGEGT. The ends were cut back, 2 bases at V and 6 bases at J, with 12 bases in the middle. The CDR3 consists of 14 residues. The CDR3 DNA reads TGTGCCAGCAGTTACGGGGGGGCCGGGGATACGCAGTATTTT. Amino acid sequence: CASSYGGAGDTQYF.

The chain's CDR3 is CASIPLGRSYNEQFF. CDR3 in DNA: TGTGCCAGCATTCCATTGGGGCGATCCTACAATGAGCAGTTCTTC. The chain recombines TRBV28 with TRBJ2-1, with D maybe TRBD1 (5 bases). The CDR3 contains 15 residues. Germline V gene sequence: CDR1 MDHEN, CDR2 SYDVKM. V lost 7 bases and J 1 base, leaving 14 bases between the germline ends.

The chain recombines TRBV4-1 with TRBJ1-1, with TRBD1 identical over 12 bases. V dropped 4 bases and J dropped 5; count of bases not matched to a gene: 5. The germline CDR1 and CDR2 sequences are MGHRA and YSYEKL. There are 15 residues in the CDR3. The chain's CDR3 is CASSPGQGASTEAFF. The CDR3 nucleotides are TGCGCCAGCAGCCCGGGACAGGGGGCATCGACTGAAGCTTTCTTT.

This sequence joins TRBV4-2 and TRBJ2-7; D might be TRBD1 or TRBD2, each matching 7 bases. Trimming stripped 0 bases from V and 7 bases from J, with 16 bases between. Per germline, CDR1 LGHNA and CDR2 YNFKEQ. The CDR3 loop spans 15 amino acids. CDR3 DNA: TGTGCCAGCAGCCAAGACCCGGGGAGGGGGCGGGAGCAGTACTTC. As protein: CASSQDPGRGREQYF.

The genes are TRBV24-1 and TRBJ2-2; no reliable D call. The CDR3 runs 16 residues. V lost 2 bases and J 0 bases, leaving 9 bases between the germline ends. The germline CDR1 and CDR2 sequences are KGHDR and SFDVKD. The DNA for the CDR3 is TGTGCCACCAGTGATTCGGGCACACCGAACACCGGGGAGCTGTTTTTT. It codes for CATSDSGTPNTGELFF.

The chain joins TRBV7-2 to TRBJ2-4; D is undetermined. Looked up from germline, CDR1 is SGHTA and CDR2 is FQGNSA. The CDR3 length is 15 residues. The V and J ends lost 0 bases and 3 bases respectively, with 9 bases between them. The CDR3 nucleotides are TGTGCCAGCAGCTTAGCAGATTTAGTCAAAAACATTCAGTACTTC. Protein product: CASSLADLVKNIQYF. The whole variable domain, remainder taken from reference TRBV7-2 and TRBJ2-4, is GAGVSQSPSNKVTEKGKDVELRCDPISGHTALYWYRQSLGQGLEFLIYFQGNSAPDKSGLPSDRFSAERTGGSVSTLTIQRTQQEDSAVYLCASSLADLVKNIQYFGAGTRLSVL.

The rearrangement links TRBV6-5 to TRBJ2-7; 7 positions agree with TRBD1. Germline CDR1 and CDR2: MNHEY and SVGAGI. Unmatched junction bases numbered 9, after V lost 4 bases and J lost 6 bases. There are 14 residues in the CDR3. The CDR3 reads CASSSTGSKGEQYF. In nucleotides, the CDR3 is TGTGCCAGCAGTTCGACAGGGAGCAAGGGCGAGCAGTACTTC.

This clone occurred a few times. The CDR3 DNA is TGTGCCAGCAGCCAAGACCCCCCGAGAAACTACGAGCAGTACTTC. Residues: CASSQDPPRNYEQYF. The chain joins TRBV4-2 to TRBJ2-7; D is unresolved. V was clipped by 0 bases and J by 3 bases, with 12 bases between them. The CDR3 runs to 15 residues. Germline lookup yields CDR1 LGHNA and CDR2 YNFKEQ.

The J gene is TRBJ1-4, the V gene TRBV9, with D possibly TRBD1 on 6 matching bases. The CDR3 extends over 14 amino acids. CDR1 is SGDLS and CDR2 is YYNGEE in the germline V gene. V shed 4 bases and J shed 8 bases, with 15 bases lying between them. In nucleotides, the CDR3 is TGTGCCAGCAGCCCCAGGGGATTAGAAGAAAAACTGTTTTTT. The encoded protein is CASSPRGLEEKLFF.

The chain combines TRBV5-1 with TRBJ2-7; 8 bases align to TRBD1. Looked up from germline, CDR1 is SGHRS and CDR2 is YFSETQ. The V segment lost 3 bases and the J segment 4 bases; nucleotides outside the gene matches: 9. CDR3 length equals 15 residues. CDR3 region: CASSSAGQGRYEQYF. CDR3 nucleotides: TGCGCCAGCAGCTCGGCAGGACAGGGTCGTTACGAGCAGTACTTC.